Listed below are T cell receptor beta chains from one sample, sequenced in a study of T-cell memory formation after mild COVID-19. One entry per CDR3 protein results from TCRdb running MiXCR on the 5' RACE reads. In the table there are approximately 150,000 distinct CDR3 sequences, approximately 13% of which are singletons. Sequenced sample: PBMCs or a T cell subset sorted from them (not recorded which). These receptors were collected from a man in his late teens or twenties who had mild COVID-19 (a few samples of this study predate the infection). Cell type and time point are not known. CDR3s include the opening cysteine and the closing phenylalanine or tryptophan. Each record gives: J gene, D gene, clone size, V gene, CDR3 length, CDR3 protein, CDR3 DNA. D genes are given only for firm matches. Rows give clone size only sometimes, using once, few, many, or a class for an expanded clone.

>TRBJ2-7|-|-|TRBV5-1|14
CASSLGQGGHEQYF
TGCGCCAGCAGCTTGGGCCAGGGGGGCCACGAGCAGTACTTC
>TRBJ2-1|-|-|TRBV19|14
CASRDPSSYNEQFF
TGTGCCAGTAGGGATCCGAGCTCCTACAATGAGCAGTTCTTC
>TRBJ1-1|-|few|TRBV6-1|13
CASSEFGNTEAFF
TGTGCCAGCAGTGAGTTCGGGAACACTGAAGCTTTCTTT
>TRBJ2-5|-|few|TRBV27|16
CASSLFRGTIRETQYF
TGTGCCAGCAGTTTATTCCGAGGGACGATTCGAGAGACCCAGTACTTC
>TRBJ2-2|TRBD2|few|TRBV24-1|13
CATSASGAGELFF
TGTGCCACCAGTGCTAGCGGAGCCGGGGAGCTGTTTTTT
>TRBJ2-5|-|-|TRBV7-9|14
CASSSLGLKETQYF
TGTGCCAGCAGCTCTCTGGGATTAAAAGAGACCCAGTACTTC
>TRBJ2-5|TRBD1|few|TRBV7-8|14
CASSYPRGQETQYF
TGTGCCAGCAGCTACCCCAGGGGGCAAGAGACCCAGTACTTC
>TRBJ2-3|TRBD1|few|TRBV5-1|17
CASSDLFGRGHPDTQYF
TGCGCCAGCAGCGATTTATTCGGCAGGGGGCATCCAGATACGCAGTATTTT
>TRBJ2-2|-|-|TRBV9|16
CASSVLGSPNTGELFF
TGTGCCAGCAGCGTATTGGGGAGCCCGAACACCGGGGAGCTGTTTTTT
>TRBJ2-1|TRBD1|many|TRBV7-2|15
CASSSDREPHNEQFF
TGTGCCAGCAGCTCCGACAGGGAGCCCCACAATGAGCAGTTCTTC
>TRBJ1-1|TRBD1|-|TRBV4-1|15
CASRNLGTVNTEAFF
TGCGCCAGCAGGAACCTAGGGACAGTGAACACTGAAGCTTTCTTT
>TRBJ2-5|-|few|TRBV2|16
CASTERGRGRQETQYF
TGTGCCAGCACCGAACGGGGACGGGGGCGCCAAGAGACCCAGTACTTC
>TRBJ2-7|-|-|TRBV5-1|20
CASSPWPGQGRDSGSYEQYF
TGCGCCAGCAGCCCCTGGCCTGGGCAGGGTCGGGATTCGGGCTCCTACGAGCAGTACTTC
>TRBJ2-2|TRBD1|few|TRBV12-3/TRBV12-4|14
CASSVDRDTGELFF
TGTGCCAGCAGTGTCGACAGGGACACCGGGGAGCTGTTTTTT
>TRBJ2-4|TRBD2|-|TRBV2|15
CASSTGTSVYSIPYF
TGTGCCAGCAGTACCGGGACTAGCGTATACTCCATTCCGTACTTC
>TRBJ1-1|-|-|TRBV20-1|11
CSARTYTEAFF
TGCAGTGCTAGGACTTACACTGAAGCTTTCTTT
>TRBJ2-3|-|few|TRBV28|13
CASSQGNTDTQYF
TGTGCCAGCAGTCAGGGTAACACAGATACGCAGTATTTT
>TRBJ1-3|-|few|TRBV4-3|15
CASSQAYFSGNTIYF
TGCGCCAGCAGCCAAGCCTATTTCTCTGGAAACACCATATATTTT
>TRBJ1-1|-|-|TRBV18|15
CASSPPSTPNTEAFF
TGTGCCAGCTCACCCCCCTCCACGCCAAACACTGAAGCTTTCTTT
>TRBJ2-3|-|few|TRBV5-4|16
CASSLWAASSTDTQYF
TGTGCCAGCAGCTTGTGGGCAGCTTCGAGCACAGATACGCAGTATTTT
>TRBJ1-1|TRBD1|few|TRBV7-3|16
CASSPRGQLVTPRAFF
TGTGCCAGCAGCCCAAGGGGACAGCTCGTTACTCCCAGGGCTTTCTTT
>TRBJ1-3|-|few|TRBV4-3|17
CASSQEALAGKRDTIYF
TGCGCCAGCAGCCAAGAGGCCCTGGCAGGGAAGAGGGACACCATATATTTT
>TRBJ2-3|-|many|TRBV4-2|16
CASRDGGGLLTDTQYF
TGTGCCAGCAGGGACGGCGGGGGCCTCCTCACAGATACGCAGTATTTT